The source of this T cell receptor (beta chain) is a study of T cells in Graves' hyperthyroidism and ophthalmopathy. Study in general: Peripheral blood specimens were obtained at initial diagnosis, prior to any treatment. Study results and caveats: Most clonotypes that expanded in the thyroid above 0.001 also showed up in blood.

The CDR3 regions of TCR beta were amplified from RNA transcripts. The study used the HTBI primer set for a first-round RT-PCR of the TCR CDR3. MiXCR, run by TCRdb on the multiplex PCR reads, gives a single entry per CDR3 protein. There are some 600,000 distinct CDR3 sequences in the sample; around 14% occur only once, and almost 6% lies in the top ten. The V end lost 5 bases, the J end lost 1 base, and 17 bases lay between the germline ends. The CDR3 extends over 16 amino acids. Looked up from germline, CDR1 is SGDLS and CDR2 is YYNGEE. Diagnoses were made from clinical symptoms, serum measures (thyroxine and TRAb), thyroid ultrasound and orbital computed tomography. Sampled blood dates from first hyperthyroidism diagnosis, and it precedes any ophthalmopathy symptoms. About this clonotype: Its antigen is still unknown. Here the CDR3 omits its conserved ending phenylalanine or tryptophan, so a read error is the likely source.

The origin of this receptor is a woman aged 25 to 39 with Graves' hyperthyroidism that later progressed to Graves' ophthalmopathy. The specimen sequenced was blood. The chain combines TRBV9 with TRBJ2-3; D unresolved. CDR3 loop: CASSPLGSARTDTQYY. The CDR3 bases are TGTGCCAGCAGTCCTTTAGGCAGTGCACGCACAGATACGCAGTATTAT.